The 7 T cell receptor beta chains listed next were all sequenced from one sample in a study of blood T cells in healthy people across ages. Combining a sample-barcoded 5' primer with a J-beta primer mix, a second PCR ran for about 6 to 12 cycles. Using its own MiXCR run on the 5' RACE reads, TCRdb lists one record per CDR3 protein. The data contain 590,000 or so distinct CDR3 sequences, around 31% of them singletons. The sequencing sample was made of blood. Every receptor here comes from a woman of 80 years or more in good health.

This clonotype was detected only once. The rearrangement uses TRBV19 and TRBJ2-7; D assignment may be TRBD1 or TRBD2 (5 bases each). Germline V gives CDR1 LNHDA, CDR2 SQIVND (reference sequence). The CDR3 totals 15 residues. The V gene lost 3 bases and the J gene lost 4 bases, with 16 bases spanning the gap. The CDR3 region has the DNA TGTGCCAGTAGTATGGCCGGGGCAGGGATGTACGAGCAGTACTTC. It specifies CASSMAGAGMYEQYF.

This clonotype was counted ten times or more. CDR3 region: CASSWPTSGGGTDTQYF. The CDR3 DNA is TGCGCCAGCAGCTGGCCGACTAGCGGGGGCGGCACAGATACGCAGTATTTT. The chain has TRBV5-1 and TRBJ2-3; TRBD2 agrees at 12 bases. In germline, CDR1 is SGHRS, CDR2 YFSETQ. Unmatched junction bases numbered 6, after V lost 3 bases and J lost 1 base. The CDR3 extends over 17 amino acids.

On this clonotype itself: A read error is possible here, since a much larger clone lies one base away. This chain connects TRBV24-1 to TRBJ2-1, with 8 positions matching TRBD1. Germline CDR1 KGHDR, CDR2 SFDVKD. Trimming took 3 bases from V and 6 from J; bases not matched to a gene: 6. The CDR3 covers 15 residues. CDR3: CATSDRQGRSNEQFF. In DNA, the CDR3 is TGTGCCACCAGTGATCGACAGGGGCGGAGCAATGAGCAGTTCTTC.

This clonotype was observed many times. The chain employs TRBV5-1 and TRBJ2-1, with 12 bases that match TRBD2. The ends lost 5 bases at V and 0 bases at J; junction bases unmatched: 3. Germline CDR1 is SGHRS and CDR2 is YFSETQ. The CDR3 runs 16 residues. Here the CDR3 DNA reads TGCGCCAGCAGTCTAGCGGGGGGGCTCTCCTACAATGAGCAGTTCTTC. Residues: CASSLAGGLSYNEQFF.

This clonotype occurred a few times. V is TRBV12-3 or TRBV12-4 and J is TRBJ2-2; 8 positions agree with TRBD2. J lost 5 bases, V lost 0 bases, and 5 bases had no gene match. The CDR3 extends over 16 amino acids. As DNA, the CDR3 is TGTGCCAGCAGTTTAGCCAGCGGGGGTGGTACCGGGGAGCTGTTTTTT. It specifies CASSLASGGGTGELFF.

This clonotype has at least ten counts. One end of the junction is discordant with germline, which a read error may explain. The chain is built from TRBV6-6 and TRBJ1-5; D call uncertain. The germline CDR1 and CDR2 sequences are MNHNY and SVGAGI (reference sequence). The CDR3 totals 13 residues. CDR3 DNA sequence: TGCGCCAGCAGCTATTCAAGCAATCAGCCCCAGCATTTT. Its translation is CASSYSSNQPQHF.

The rearrangement joins TRBV7-2 to TRBJ2-3; perhaps TRBD2 as D (5 bases). From germline, CDR1 is SGHTA and CDR2 FQGNSA. The CDR3 covers 13 residues. The V gene lost 3 bases and the J gene lost 5 bases, with 9 bases spanning the gap. CDR3 in amino acids: CASSFRRLDTQYF. DNA for the CDR3: TGTGCCAGCAGCTTCAGGAGGTTAGATACGCAGTATTTT.